This TCR beta chain emerged from a study of blood T cell repertoires in COVID-19. Here immunoSEQ multiplex PCR was the method, and the copy in TCRdb shows in-frame clones only, minus some. The table lists fewer than 300,000 clones, roughly 85% of them singletons, with 5.1% in the top ten. With V trimmed by 5 bases and J by 10 bases, 10 bases remained unmatched. The CDR3 contains 14 residues. The germline V gene encodes CDR1 MDHEN and CDR2 SYDVKM. V usage is TRBV28 and J usage is TRBJ2-1; 8 bases line up with TRBD1. The specimen was peripheral blood. The sequence came from a man aged 45-60 years with active or convalescent COVID-19. CDR3 sequence: CASSPGTGLNEQFF. CDR3 DNA: TGTGCCAGCAGTCCCGGGACAGGTCTAAACGAGCAGTTCTTC.